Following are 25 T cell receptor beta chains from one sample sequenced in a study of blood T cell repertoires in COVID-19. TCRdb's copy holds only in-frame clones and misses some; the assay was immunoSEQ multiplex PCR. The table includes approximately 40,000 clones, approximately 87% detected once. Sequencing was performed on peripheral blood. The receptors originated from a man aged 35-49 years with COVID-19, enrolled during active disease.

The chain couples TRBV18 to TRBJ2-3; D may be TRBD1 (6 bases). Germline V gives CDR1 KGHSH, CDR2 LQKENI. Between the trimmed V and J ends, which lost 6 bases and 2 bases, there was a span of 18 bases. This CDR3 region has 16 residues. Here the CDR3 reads CASSPLWTDDTDTQYF. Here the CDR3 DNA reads TGTGCCAGCTCTCCCCTTTGGACAGATGACACAGATACGCAGTATTTT.

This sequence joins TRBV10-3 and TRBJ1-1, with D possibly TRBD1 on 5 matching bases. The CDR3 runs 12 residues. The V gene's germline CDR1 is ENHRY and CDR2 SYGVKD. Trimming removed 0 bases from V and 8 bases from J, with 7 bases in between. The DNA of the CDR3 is TGTGCCATCAGTGAGTCAGGGGCGGAAGCTTTCTTT. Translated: CAISESGAEAFF.

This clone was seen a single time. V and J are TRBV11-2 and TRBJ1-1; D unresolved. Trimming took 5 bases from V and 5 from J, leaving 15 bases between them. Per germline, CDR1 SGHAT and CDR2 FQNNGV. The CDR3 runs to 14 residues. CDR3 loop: CASSPSAGFTEAFF. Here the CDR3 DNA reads TGTGCCAGCAGCCCATCGGCGGGGTTTACTGAAGCTTTCTTT.

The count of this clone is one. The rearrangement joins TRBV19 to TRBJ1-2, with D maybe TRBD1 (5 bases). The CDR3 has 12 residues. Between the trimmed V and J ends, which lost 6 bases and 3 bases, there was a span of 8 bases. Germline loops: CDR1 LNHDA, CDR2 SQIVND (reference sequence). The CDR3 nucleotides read TGTGCCAGTAGGGCGGGGGACTATGGCTACACCTTC. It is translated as CASRAGDYGYTF.

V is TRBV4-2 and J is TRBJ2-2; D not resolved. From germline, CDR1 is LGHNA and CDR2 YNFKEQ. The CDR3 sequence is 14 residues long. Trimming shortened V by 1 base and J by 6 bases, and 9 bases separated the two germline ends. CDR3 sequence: CASSQGLVAGELFF. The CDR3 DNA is TGTGCCAGCAGCCAAGGGCTAGTGGCCGGGGAGCTGTTTTTT.

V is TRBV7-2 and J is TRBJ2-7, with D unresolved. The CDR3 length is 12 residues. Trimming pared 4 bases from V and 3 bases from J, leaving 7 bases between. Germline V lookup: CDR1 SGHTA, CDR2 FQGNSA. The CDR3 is CASSSSYYEQYF. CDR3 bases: TGTGCCAGCAGCTCCTCTTACTACGAGCAGTACTTC.

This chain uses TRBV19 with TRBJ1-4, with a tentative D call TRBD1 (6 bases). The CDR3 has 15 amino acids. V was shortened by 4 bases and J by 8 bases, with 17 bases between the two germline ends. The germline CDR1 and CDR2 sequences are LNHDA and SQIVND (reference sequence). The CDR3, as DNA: TGTGCCAGTAGTAGCGCCGGCAGGGGAGGGGAAAAACTGTTTTTT. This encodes CASSSAGRGGEKLFF.

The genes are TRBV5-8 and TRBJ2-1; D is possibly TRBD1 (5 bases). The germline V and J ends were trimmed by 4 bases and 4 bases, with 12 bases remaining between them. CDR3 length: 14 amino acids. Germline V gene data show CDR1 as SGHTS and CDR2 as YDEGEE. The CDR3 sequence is CASSQTVRYNEQFF. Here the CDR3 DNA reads TGTGCCAGCAGCCAGACAGTTCGATACAATGAGCAGTTCTTC.

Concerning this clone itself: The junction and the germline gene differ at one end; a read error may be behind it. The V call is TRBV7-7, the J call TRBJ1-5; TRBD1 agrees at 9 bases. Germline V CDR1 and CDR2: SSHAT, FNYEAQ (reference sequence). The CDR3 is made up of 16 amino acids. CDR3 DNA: TGTGCTAGCAGCTCCCGGGACAGGGAGAACGATCAGCCCCAGCATTTT. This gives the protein CASSSRDRENDQPQHF. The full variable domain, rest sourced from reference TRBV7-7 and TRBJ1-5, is GAGVSQSPRYKVTKRGQDVTLRCDPISSHATLYWYQQALGQGPEFLTYFNYEAQPDKSGLPSDRFSAERPEGSISTLTIQRTEQRDSAMYRCASSSRDRENDQPQHFGDGTRLSIL.

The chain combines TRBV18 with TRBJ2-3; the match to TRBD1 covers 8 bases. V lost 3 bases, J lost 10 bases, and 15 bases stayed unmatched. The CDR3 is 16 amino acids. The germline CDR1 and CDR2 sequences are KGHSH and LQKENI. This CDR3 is CASSPGPGGAVVAQYF. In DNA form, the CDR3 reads TGTGCCAGCTCACCGGGACCAGGGGGCGCGGTGGTAGCGCAGTATTTT.

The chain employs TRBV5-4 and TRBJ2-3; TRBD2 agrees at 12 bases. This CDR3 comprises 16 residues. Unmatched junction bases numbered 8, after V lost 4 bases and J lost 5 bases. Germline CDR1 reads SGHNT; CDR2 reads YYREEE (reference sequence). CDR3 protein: CASSPRLAGAGDTQYF. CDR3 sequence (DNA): TGTGCCAGCAGCCCGCGACTAGCGGGAGCGGGAGATACGCAGTATTTT.

DNA for the CDR3: TGTGCCAGCAGCGTACAGGGAAATGGGCAAGAGACCCAGTACTTC. This encodes CASSVQGNGQETQYF. The rearrangement links TRBV9 to TRBJ2-5, with a possible D match to TRBD1 (5 bases). Germline V CDR1 and CDR2: SGDLS, YYNGEE. The V end lost 1 base, the J end lost 2 bases, and 12 bases lay between the germline ends. The CDR3 is 15 residues long. Full variable domain (missing parts from reference TRBV9 and TRBJ2-5): DSGVTQTPKHLITATGQRVTLRCSPRSGDLSVYWYQQSLDQGLQFLIQYYNGEERAKGNILERFSAQQFPDLHSELNLSSLELGDSALYFCASSVQGNGQETQYFGPGTRLLVL.

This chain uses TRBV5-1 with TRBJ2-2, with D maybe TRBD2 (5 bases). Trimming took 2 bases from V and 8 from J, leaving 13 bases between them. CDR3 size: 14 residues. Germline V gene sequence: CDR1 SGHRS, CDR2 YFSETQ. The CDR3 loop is CASSFQVGDGELFF. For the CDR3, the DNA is TGCGCCAGCAGCTTCCAAGTCGGGGATGGGGAGCTGTTTTTT.

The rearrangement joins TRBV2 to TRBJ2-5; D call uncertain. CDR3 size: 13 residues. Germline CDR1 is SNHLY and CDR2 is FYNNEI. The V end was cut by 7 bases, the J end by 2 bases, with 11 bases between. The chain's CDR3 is CASIREVQETQYF. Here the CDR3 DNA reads TGTGCCAGCATTCGAGAAGTACAAGAGACCCAGTACTTC.

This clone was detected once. The CDR3 spells CASSPDRGITGELFF. The CDR3 DNA sequence: TGCGCCAGCAGCCCCGACCGGGGGATTACCGGGGAGCTGTTTTTT. The chain employs TRBV4-1 and TRBJ2-2; D perhaps matches TRBD2 (6 bases). Germline V gene lookup returns CDR1 MGHRA and CDR2 YSYEKL. With 4 bases removed from V and 5 bases from J, the gap between germline ends came to 14 bases. This CDR3 region has 15 residues.

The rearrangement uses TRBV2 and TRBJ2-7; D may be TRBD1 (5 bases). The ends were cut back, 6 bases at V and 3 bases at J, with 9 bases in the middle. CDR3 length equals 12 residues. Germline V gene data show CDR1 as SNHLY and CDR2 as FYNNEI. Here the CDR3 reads CASRPDSYEQYF. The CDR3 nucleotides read TGTGCCAGCAGGCCCGACAGCTACGAGCAGTACTTC.

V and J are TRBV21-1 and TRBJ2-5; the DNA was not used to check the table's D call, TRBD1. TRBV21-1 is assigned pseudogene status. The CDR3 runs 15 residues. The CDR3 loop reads CASSWPGTPPKAQYF. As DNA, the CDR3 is TGTGCCAGCAGCTGGCCCGGGACACCCCCGAAGGCCCAGTACTTC.

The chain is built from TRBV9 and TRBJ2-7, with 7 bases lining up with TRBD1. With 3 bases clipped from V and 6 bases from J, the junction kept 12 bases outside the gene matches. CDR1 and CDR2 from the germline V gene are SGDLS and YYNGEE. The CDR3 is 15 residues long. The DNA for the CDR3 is TGTGCCAGCAGCGCCTCCGGGACAGAGGGCTCCGAGCAGTACTTC. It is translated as CASSASGTEGSEQYF. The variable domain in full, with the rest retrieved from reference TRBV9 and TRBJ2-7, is DSGVTQTPKHLITATGQRVTLRCSPRSGDLSVYWYQQSLDQGLQFLIQYYNGEERAKGNILERFSAQQFPDLHSELNLSSLELGDSALYFCASSASGTEGSEQYFGPGTRLTVT.

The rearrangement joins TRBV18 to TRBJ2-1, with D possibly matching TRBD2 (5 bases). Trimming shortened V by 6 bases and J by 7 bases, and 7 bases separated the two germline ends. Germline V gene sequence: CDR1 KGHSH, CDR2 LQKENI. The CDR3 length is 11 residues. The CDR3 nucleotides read TGTGCCAGCTCCCCGGGGAATGAGCAGTTCTTC. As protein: CASSPGNEQFF. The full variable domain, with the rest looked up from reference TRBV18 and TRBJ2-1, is NAGVMQNPRHLVRRRGQEARLRCSPMKGHSHVYWYRQLPEEGLKFMVYLQKENIIDESGMPKERFSAEFPKEGPSILRIQQVVRGDSAAYFCASSPGNEQFFGPGTRLTVL.

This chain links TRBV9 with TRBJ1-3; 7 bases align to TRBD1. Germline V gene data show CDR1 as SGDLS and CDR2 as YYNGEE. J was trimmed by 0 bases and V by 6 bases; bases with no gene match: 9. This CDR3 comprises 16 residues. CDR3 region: CASKPWDSSSGNTIYF. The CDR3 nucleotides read TGTGCCAGCAAACCGTGGGACAGCTCCTCTGGAAACACCATATATTTT.

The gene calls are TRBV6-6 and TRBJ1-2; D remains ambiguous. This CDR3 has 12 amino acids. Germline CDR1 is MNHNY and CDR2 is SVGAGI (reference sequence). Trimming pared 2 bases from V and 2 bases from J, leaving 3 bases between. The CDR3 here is CASSYANYGYTF. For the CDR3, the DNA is TGTGCCAGCAGTTACGCGAACTATGGCTACACCTTC.

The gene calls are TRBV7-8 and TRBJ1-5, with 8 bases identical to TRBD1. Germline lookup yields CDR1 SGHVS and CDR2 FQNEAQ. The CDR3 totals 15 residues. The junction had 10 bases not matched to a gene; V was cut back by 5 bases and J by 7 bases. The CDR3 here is CASSPTSQGVQPQHF. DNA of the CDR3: TGTGCCAGCAGCCCGACTTCACAGGGGGTCCAGCCCCAGCATTTT.

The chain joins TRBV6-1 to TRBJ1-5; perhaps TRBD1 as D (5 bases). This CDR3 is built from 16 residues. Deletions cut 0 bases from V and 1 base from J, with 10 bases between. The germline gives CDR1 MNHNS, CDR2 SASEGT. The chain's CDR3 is CASSEAQGISNQPQHF. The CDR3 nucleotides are TGTGCCAGCAGTGAAGCGCAGGGAATCAGCAATCAGCCCCAGCATTTT.

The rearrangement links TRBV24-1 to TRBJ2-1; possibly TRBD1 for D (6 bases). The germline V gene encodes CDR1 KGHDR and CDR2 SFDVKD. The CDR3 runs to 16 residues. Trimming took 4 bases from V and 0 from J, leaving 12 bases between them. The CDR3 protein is CATSDTTGYSYNEQFF. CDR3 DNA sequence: TGTGCCACCAGTGACACGACAGGCTACTCCTACAATGAGCAGTTCTTC.

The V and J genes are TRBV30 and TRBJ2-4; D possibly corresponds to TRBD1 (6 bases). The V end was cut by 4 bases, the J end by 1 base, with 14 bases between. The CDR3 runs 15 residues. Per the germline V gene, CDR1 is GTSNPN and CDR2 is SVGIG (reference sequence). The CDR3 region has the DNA TGTGCCTGGATAACAGGGAGTGGGGCCAAAAACATTCAGTACTTC. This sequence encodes CAWITGSGAKNIQYF.